This T cell receptor (beta chain) was identified during a study of blood T cell repertoires in COVID-19. Turning to the study itself: Spain, Italy and the United States supplied samples that represented acute and convalescent COVID-19. PBMCs, B-cell-depleted T cells, or T cells were the source of the cDNA or gDNA that made up the material.

Trimming pared 3 bases from V and 1 base from J, leaving 13 bases between. This CDR3 comprises 15 residues. Germline V lookup: CDR1 SGHDT, CDR2 YYEEEE. In the original processing: Amplified reference gene primers provided the basis for estimating nucleated cell counts. Sequencing was performed with immunoSEQ multiplex PCR; in TCRdb, only in-frame clones are kept and a portion is missing. V, J and clone size are those of that table, while D and trimming were read from the DNA. The sample yields roughly 110,000 clones, 88% seen once. This sequence was found in a man aged 45-65 years with active or convalescent COVID-19. The chain is built from TRBV5-6 and TRBJ2-5; maybe TRBD2 (6 bases). The specimen sequenced was peripheral blood. CDR3 DNA: TGTGCCAGCAGCTCCACGGGGGTCATCCAAGAGACCCAGTACTTC. This codes for CASSSTGVIQETQYF.